The text below deals with one T cell receptor beta chain. There is no known antigen for this receptor. Per-base qualities were not stored, and no clone one base away is much larger. This entry belongs to a study of cytomegalovirus exposure and HLA in healthy donors (dated by TCRdb to 2017 to 2019). Regarding the study in general: In an earlier analysis of 450 to 750 of the donors, less than 350 Gb of sequence data and 117 million unique TCR beta sequences from 150 million to 200 million T cells were reported. A separate validation cohort of some 130 different subjects was used in addition to the approximately 610-subject first cohort. The study profiled the T cell repertoires of more than 500 subjects by immunosequencing and related them to cytomegalovirus serostatus. An earlier analysis of approximately 580 of the donors used high-throughput TCR beta sequencing to judge whether each TCR beta V gene segment behaved as functional or pseudogenic. Among around 400 genotyped donors of the cohort, an average of approximately 200,000 unique TCR beta nucleotide sequences was sequenced per donor, of which about 20% were non-productive. The number of typed donors differed by locus: 629-630 for A, B, C, DRB1 and DQB1; approximately 520 for DQA1; about 600 for DPA1; and about 450 for DPB1. Of the roughly 430 genotyped donors, around 81% fell in the genetic ancestry cluster associated with self-reported Caucasian donors. Donor age, sex, ethnicity and CMV serostatus were collected together with the repertoire data. To predict cytomegalovirus infection status, the study combined high-throughput TCR immunosequencing, statistical association of individual TCRs with disease status, and machine learning. Rather than drawing on any new phenotypic data, the later analysis identified candidate immune exposures from TCR beta sequences and the way those sequences occurred across donors. A later genetic analysis took genome-wide SNP genotypes for 398 of the 666 donors and used that subset as a discovery cohort. HLA typing covered class I and class II loci at four-digit resolution. Roughly 5 DR-DQ haplotypes were treated as single units for association and clustering because of strong linkage in the cohort. The study was designed to test whether signatures of past pathogen exposure could be identified by cataloging public T cell receptors. All discovery cohort repertoires had been generated using a single sequencing platform. A later analysis re-examined previously published TCR beta repertoires from around 670 donors and added high-resolution HLA genotyping to investigate patterns of TCR occurrence. About 280 gigabases of sequencing data and around 90 million unique TCR sequences made up an early release that covered approximately 650 HLA-typed donors.

The cohort was made up of 666 healthy bone marrow donors. Cohort members were all nominally healthy when sampled, although unrecorded immune exposures were likely present. The donor was CMV seronegative and was included in the group of a few hundred seronegative cohort members. Every donor gave a peripheral blood sample, and the peripheral blood mononuclear cells from that sample were used for TCR beta sequencing. Genomic DNA was extracted from the blood cell samples with the Qiagen DNeasy Blood Extraction Kit. Points the paper makes about the study in general: The classifier was reported to diagnose cytomegalovirus status with high specificity and sensitivity in both the original cohort and the validation cohort. In vitro tests confirmed that a few of the cytomegalovirus-associated TCR beta chains recognize cytomegalovirus antigens. In a later genetic analysis, a missense DCLRE1C variant was associated with V-gene and J-gene trimming of TCR beta chains, and the association was replicated in an independent cohort. According to a later analysis, TCR association rates differed among HLA loci, with DRB1 alleles showing the most associated TCRs and HLA-C alleles showing the fewest. Because counts were too low, 15 or so rarely observed V segments, including chromosome 9 orphons, were excluded from the earlier analysis of some 590 of the donors. A further reported finding was that TCR beta sequences accurately predicted the HLA-A and HLA-B alleles for most subjects in the first cohort. Specific HLA alleles were associated with 15,000 to 20,000 TCR beta sequences at a false discovery rate of 0.05 in a later analysis. Presence/absence analyses assumed roughly uniform sequencing depth across donors, an assumption that may not hold. Strong co-occurrence of HLA alleles, especially DR and DQ, made assigning TCR associations to individual alleles difficult. The cohort was sequenced for TCR beta chains only, and without alpha or paired-chain data the features that could be detected were limited. Most TCR sequences were observed very rarely across donors, whereas some public TCRs were present in many individuals. A later genetic analysis reported fewer N-insertions in productive TCRs among donors in an Asian-associated ancestry cluster than the roughly 620-donor mean. Because some donors lacked HLA typing at each locus, the association tests relied only on the typed subset. Compared with equally common non-associated chains, HLA-associated TCR beta chains in a later analysis were more clonally expanded and had lower generation probabilities. Several of the top co-occurrence clusters appeared to be linked to parvovirus B19, influenza, CMV and Epstein-Barr virus, according to a later analysis. According to a later analysis, most CMV-associated TCR beta chains appeared to be HLA-restricted, and the HLA associations seemed to be driven largely by CMV exposure. Linkage disequilibrium might explain the correlated functional status among segregating V segments, but an unknown experimental factor could not be ruled out. It was suggested by the authors that the approach could potentially be generalized to other disease states and immunological phenotypes. In the study, approximately 160 TCR beta chains were listed as associated with cytomegalovirus. CMV serostatus was the only immune exposure information available for the cohort. An earlier analysis of around 600 of the donors showed that most TCR beta V segments appeared in productive rearrangements either about 90% or about 30% of the time, which broadly matched IMGT annotations. A cluster of highly shared sequence variants was judged likely to be a technical artifact of the sequencing pipeline.

The library was generated by the immunoSEQ multiplex PCR assay. For the multiplex PCR, a mixture combining 60 forward primers for TCR Vbeta segments and 13 reverse primers for TCR Jbeta segments was used. The CDR3 region of rearranged TCR beta genes was amplified from genomic DNA with a multiplex PCR assay. The amplified TCR beta libraries were sequenced on the Illumina HiSeq System as 87-base-pair reads. Under the source paper's analysis protocol: A later analysis tallied around 87 million unique TCR beta chains across the 666 repertoires, and approximately 12 million of those chains were shared by two or more donors. A nearest-neighbor algorithm error-corrected the raw reads and collapsed the reads into unique sequences, merging closely related sequences to remove PCR and sequencing errors. To assign V, D and J gene segments, CDR3 sequences were aligned to IMGT reference sequences. For a sequence to be retained, at least a six-nucleotide match to both a V gene segment and a J gene segment was required. A rearrangement counted as productive if the CDR3 had no stop codons and remained in frame with V and J, and every other rearrangement counted as non-productive. Following IMGT convention, CDR3 was defined as the stretch from the second conserved V-encoded cysteine to the conserved J-encoded phenylalanine. In an earlier analysis of around 570 of the donors, sequences lacking an unambiguous match to a single V gene segment were excluded. In an earlier analysis of several hundred of the donors, V segments were called functional above 56.7% productive rearrangements and were called segregating when the between-donor standard deviation exceeded 5%. A statistical classification framework was developed to diagnose cytomegalovirus status using the catalog of TCR beta chain sequences. In a later analysis, TCR nucleotide sequences were compared against IMGT/GENE-DB human TR gene sequences so that V and J genes could be assigned. The TCRdist pipeline was used in a later analysis to assign CDR3 sequences and most-parsimonious VDJ recombination scenarios. A later analysis defined each TCR beta chain by its CDR3 amino acid sequence plus V-gene family, and excluded reads lacking a unique V-gene family. A later analysis removed several hundred highly shared, low-generation-probability nucleotide sequences to deal with suspected cross-contamination and a sequencing artifact. For each public chain, a later analysis derived a clonal expansion index from normalized ranks of inferred template counts within each repertoire. Generation probabilities in a later analysis came from a VDJ recombination model fitted to out-of-frame rearrangements, and those results were checked against IGoR. In a later analysis, TCR-TCR, TCR-HLA and TCR-CMV co-occurrence was scored with hypergeometric tests, and a repertoire-size bias correction was applied to TCR pairs. In a later analysis, false discovery rates were estimated by permuting HLA or CMV assignments 20 times. A later analysis grouped co-occurring TCRs with DBSCAN, adding TCRdist sequence similarity when clustering within HLA-allele-positive subsets. For co-occurrence clustering, repertoires with fewer than 30,000 or more than 120,000 public chains were excluded, along with five repertoires with anomalous nucleotide sharing. TCRdb mirrors the immuneACCESS table, restricted to in-frame sequences. Some clones are absent from its copies; in checked studies, under half trace to an unresolved V gene, and the reason for the others is unknown. V and J calls and clone size come straight from that table; D and trimming were deduced from the DNA. For this sample there are some 240,000 clones; 80% to 95% appear just once. Of the sample, about 1.7% falls within the top ten clones.

The source of this sequence is a girl aged 2-10 years in good health and CMV-seronegative. The sequencing input was PBMCs.

The DNA sequence is as follows: TGTGCCAGCAGCTCGACGGAGACCTACGAGCAGTACTTC. Protein translation: CASSSTETYEQYF. In this chain, TRBV7-9 is recombined with TRBJ2-7; the D gene is unclear. The CDR3, from cysteine to phenylalanine, totals 13 residues. Left in the record is the CDR3 DNA by itself, 39 bases read in frame from the first base. The junction carries 9 bases between V and J, which are trimmed by 4 bases and 2 bases respectively. CDR1 and CDR2 are drawn from the germline V gene (reference sequence): SEHNR, FQNEAQ.